This TCR beta chain was found in a study of coeliac disease. In the study overall: The study queried TRBV7-2 bias without high-resolution HLA data.

The CDR3 has 13 amino acids. V lost 1 base and J lost 8, with 11 bases in between. Germline V CDR1 and CDR2: SGHTA, FQGNSA. Study results and limitations: Largely private TRB repertoires meant most sequences were sample-unique. According to the authors, this method cannot detect gliadin-specific T cells in an unbiased way. Lower clonality than controls marked TRB and TRG repertoires from active celiac intraepithelial and lamina propria samples.

Here immunoSEQ multiplex PCR was the method, and the copy in TCRdb shows in-frame clones only, minus some. This table has under 2,500 clones, roughly 64% appearing once. On this clone itself: The target antigen is unknown.

The sample was intraepithelial lymphocytes from the gut. This receptor was taken from a woman in her 70s with celiac disease on a gluten-free diet. The rearrangement uses TRBV7-2 and TRBJ1-1; D unclear. CDR3 DNA sequence: TGTGCCAGCAGCTTAGGGGAGTGGAAAGAAGCTTTCTTT. Protein: CASSLGEWKEAFF.